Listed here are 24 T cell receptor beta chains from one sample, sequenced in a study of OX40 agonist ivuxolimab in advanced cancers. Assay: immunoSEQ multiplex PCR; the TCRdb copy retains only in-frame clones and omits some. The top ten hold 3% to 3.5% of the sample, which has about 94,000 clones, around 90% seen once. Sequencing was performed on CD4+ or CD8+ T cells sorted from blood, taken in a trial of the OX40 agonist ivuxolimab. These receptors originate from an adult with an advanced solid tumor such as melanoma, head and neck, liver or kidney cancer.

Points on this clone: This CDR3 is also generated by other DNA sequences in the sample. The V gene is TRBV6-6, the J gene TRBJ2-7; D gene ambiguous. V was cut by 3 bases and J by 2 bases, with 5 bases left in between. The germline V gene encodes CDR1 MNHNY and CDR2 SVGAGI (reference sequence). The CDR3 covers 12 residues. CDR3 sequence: CASSYSAYEQYF. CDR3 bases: TGTGCCAGCAGTTATTCGGCCTACGAGCAGTACTTC.

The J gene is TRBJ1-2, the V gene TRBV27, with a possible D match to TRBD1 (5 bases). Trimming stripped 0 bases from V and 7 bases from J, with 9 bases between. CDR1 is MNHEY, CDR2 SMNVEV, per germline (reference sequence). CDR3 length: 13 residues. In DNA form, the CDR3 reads TGTGCCAGCAGTTTATCGCGGGGGGGTGGCTACACCTTC. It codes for CASSLSRGGGYTF.

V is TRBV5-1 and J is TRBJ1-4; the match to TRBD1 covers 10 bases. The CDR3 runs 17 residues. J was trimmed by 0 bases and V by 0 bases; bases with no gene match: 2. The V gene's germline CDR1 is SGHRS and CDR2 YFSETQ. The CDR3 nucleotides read TGCGCCAGCAGCTTGGGAGACAGGGGGCCAACTAATGAAAAACTGTTTTTT. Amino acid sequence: CASSLGDRGPTNEKLFF.

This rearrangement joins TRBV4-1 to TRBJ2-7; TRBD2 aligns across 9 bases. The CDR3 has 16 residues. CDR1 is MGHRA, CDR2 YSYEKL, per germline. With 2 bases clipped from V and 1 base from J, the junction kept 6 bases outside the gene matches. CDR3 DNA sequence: TGCGCCAGCAGCCAACAACTAGCGGGCACATCCTACGAGCAGTACTTC. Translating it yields CASSQQLAGTSYEQYF.

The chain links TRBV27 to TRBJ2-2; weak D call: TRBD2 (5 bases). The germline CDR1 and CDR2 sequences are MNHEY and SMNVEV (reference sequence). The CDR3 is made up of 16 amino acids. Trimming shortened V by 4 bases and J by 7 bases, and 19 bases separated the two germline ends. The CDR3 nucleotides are TGTGCCAGCAGTTCCCCAGGAGGCCTTAAACACGGGGAGCTGTTTTTT. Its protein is CASSSPGGLKHGELFF.

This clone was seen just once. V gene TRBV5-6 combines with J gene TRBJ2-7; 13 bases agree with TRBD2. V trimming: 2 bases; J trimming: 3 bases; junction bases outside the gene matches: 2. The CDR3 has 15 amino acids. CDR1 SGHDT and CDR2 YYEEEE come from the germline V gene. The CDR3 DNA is TGTGCCAGCAGCTTCGGACTAGCGGGAGTCTACGAGCAGTACTTC. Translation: CASSFGLAGVYEQYF.

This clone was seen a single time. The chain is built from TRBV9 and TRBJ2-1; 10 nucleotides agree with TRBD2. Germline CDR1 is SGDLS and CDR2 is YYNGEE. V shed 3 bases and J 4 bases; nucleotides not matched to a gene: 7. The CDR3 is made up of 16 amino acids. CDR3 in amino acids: CASSAEPSGRYNEQFF. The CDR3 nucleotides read TGTGCCAGCAGCGCAGAACCTAGCGGGAGATACAATGAGCAGTTCTTC.

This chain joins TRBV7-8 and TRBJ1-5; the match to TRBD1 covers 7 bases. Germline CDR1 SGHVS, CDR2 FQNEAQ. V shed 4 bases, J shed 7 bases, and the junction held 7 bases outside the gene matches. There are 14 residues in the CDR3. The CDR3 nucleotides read TGTGCCAGCAGCTCGGACAGGTTCGGCCAGCCCCAGCATTTT. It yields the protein CASSSDRFGQPQHF.

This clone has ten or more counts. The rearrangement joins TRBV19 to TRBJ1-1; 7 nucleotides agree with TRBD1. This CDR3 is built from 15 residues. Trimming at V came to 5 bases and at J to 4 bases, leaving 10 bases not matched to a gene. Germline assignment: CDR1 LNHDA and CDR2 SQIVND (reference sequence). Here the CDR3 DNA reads TGTGCCAGTAGTCCCCCGACAGGGATTGCCACTGAAGCTTTCTTT. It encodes CASSPPTGIATEAFF.

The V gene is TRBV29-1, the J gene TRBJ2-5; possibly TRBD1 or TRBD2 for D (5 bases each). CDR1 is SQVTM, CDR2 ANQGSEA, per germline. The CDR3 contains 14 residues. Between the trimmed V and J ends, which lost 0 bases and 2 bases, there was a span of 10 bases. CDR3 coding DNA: TGCAGCGTTGAAGATGGGGACGGACAAGAGACCCAGTACTTC. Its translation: CSVEDGDGQETQYF.

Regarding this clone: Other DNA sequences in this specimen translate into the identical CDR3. CDR3 DNA sequence: TGTGCCAGCAGCCCCAGGGGTGGGCAGTACCAAGAGACCCAGTACTTC. It translates to CASSPRGGQYQETQYF. The chain links TRBV7-8 to TRBJ2-5; D may be TRBD1 (6 bases). Trimming pared 5 bases from V and 0 bases from J, leaving 16 bases between. The CDR3 runs to 16 residues. Germline V lookup: CDR1 SGHVS, CDR2 FQNEAQ.

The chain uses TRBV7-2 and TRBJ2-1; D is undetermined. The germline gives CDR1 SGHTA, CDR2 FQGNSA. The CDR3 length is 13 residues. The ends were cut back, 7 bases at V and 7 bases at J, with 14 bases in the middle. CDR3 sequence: CASKQLPGNEQFF. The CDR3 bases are TGTGCCAGCAAACAGCTTCCCGGGAATGAGCAGTTCTTC.

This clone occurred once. The chain's CDR3 is CASSPGQGAQGTF. The DNA for the CDR3 is TGCGCCAGCAGCCCGGGACAGGGGGCGCAAGGCACCTTC. V is TRBV5-1 and J is TRBJ1-2; 12 positions match TRBD1. With 4 bases clipped from V and 13 bases from J, the junction kept 8 bases outside the gene matches. The CDR3 is 13 amino acids. The germline V gene encodes CDR1 SGHRS and CDR2 YFSETQ. The full variable domain, in which reference TRBV5-1 and TRBJ1-2 provide the parts outside the CDR3, is KAGVTQTPRYLIKTRGQQVTLSCSPISGHRSVSWYQQTPGQGLQFLFEYFSETQRNKGNFPGRFSGRQFSNSRSEMNVSTLELGDSALYLCASSPGQGAQGTFGSGTRLTVV.

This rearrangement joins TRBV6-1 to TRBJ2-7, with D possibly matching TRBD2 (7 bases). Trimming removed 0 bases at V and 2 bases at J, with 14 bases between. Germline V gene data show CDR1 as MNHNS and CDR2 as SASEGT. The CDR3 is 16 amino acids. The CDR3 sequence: CASSEAEGGGPYEQYF. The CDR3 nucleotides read TGTGCCAGCAGTGAAGCCGAGGGAGGGGGACCCTACGAGCAGTACTTC.

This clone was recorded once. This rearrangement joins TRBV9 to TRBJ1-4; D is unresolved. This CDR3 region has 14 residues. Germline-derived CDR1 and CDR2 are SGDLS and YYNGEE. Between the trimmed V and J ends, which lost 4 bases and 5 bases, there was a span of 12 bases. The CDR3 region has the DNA TGTGCCAGCAGCCCCTGGGGTGGAAATGAAAAACTGTTTTTT. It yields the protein CASSPWGGNEKLFF. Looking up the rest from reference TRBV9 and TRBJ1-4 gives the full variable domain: DSGVTQTPKHLITATGQRVTLRCSPRSGDLSVYWYQQSLDQGLQFLIQYYNGEERAKGNILERFSAQQFPDLHSELNLSSLELGDSALYFCASSPWGGNEKLFFGSGTQLSVL.

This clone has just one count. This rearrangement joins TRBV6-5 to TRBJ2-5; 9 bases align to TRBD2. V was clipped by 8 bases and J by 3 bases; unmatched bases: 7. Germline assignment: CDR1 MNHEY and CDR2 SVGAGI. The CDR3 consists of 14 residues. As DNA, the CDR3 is TGTGCCAGCGGTCTAGCGGGATATAAAGAGACCCAGTACTTC. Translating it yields CASGLAGYKETQYF.

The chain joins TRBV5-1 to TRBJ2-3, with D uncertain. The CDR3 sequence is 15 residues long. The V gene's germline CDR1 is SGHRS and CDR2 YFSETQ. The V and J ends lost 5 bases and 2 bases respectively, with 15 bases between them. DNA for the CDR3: TGCGCCAGCAGTTTAGACGCGGCCCCCACAGATACGCAGTATTTT. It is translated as CASSLDAAPTDTQYF.

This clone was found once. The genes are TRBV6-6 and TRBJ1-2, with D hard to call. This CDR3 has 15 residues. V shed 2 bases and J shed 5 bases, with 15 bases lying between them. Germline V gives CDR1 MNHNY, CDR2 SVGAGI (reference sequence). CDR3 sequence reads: CASSYDGSAGYGYTF. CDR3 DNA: TGTGCCAGCAGTTACGATGGCTCGGCGGGATATGGCTACACCTTC.

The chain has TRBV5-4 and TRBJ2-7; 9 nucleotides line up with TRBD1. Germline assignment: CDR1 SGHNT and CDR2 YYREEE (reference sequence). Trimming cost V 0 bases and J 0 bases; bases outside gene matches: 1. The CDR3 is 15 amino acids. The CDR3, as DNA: TGTGCCAGCAGCTTGGGGGGACAGGGCTCCTACGAGCAGTACTTC. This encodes CASSLGGQGSYEQYF.

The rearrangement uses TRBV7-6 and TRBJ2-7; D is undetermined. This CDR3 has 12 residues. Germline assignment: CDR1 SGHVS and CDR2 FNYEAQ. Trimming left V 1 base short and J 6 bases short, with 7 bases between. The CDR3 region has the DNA TGTGCCAGCAGCTTAGGGGTCGCCGAGCAGTACTTC. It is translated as CASSLGVAEQYF.

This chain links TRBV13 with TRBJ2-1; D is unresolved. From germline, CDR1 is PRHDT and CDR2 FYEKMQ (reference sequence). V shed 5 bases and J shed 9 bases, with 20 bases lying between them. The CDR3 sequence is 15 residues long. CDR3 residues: CASSPGTTLWSEQFF. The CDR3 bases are TGTGCCAGCAGCCCGGGCACGACGTTATGGAGTGAGCAGTTCTTC.

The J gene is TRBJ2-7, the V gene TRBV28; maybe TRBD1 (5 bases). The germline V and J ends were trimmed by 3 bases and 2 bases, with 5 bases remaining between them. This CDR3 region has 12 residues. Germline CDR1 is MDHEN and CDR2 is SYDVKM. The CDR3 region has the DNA TGTGCCAGCAGTTTGACAGCCTACGAGCAGTACTTC. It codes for CASSLTAYEQYF.

DNA for the CDR3: TGCGCCAGCAGCTTGGCGGCAGGGGAGGCCTATGGCTACACCTTC. Its translation: CASSLAAGEAYGYTF. This chain links TRBV5-1 with TRBJ1-2; tentative D call: TRBD1 (6 bases). CDR3 size: 15 residues. Germline V gene sequence: CDR1 SGHRS, CDR2 YFSETQ. The V and J ends lost 0 bases and 4 bases respectively, with 13 bases between them.

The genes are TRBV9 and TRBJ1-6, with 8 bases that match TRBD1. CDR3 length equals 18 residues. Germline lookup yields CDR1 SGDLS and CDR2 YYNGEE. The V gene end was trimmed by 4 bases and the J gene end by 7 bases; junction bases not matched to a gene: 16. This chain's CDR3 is CASSSANGQGAGNSPLHF. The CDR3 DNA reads TGTGCCAGCAGCTCCGCCAACGGGCAGGGGGCAGGAAATTCACCCCTCCACTTT. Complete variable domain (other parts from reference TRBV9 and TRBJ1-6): DSGVTQTPKHLITATGQRVTLRCSPRSGDLSVYWYQQSLDQGLQFLIQYYNGEERAKGNILERFSAQQFPDLHSELNLSSLELGDSALYFCASSSANGQGAGNSPLHFGNGTRLTVT.